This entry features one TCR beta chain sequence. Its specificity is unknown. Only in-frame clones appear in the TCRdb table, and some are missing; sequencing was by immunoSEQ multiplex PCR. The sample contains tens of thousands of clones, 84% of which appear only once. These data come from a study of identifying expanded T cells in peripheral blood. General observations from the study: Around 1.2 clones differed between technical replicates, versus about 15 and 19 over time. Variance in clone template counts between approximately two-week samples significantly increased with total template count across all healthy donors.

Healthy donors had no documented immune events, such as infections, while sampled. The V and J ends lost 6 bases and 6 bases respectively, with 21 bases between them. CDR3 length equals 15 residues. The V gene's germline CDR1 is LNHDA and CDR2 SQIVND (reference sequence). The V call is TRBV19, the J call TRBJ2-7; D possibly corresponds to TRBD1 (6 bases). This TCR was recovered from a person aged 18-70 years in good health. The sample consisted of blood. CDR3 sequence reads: CASSAGSETGLEQYF. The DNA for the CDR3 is TGTGCCAGTAGCGCAGGTTCCGAAACAGGGCTCGAGCAGTACTTC.